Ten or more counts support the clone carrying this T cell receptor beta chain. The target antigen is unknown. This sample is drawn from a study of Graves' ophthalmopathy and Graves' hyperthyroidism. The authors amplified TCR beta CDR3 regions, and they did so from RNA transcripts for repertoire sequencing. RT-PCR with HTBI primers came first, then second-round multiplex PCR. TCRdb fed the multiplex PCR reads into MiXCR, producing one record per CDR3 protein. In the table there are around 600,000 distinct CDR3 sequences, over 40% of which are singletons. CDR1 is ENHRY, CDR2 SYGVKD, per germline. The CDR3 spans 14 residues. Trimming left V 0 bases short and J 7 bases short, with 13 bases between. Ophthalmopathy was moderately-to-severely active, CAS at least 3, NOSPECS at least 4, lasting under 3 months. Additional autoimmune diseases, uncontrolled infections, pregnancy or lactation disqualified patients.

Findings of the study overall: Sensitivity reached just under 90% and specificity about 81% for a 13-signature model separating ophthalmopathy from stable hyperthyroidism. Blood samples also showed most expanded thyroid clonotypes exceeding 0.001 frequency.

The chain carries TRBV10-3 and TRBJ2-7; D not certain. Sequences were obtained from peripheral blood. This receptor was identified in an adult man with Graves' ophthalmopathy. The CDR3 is CAISESNSAGEQYF. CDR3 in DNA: TGTGCCATCAGTGAGTCGAACTCGGCCGGGGAGCAGTACTTC.